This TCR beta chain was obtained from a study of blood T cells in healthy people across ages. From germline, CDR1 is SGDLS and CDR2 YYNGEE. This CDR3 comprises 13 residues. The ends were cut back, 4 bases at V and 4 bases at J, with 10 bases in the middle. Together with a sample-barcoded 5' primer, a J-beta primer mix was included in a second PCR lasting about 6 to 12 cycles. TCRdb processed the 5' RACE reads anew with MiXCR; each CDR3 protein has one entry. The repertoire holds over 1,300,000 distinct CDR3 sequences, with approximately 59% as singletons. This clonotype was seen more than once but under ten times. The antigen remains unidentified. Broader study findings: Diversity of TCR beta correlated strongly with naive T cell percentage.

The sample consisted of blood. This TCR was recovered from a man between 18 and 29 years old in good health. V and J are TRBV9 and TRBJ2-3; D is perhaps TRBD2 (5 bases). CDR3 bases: TGTGCCAGCAGCCCCGGGGTTTCAGATACGCAGTATTTT. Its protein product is CASSPGVSDTQYF.